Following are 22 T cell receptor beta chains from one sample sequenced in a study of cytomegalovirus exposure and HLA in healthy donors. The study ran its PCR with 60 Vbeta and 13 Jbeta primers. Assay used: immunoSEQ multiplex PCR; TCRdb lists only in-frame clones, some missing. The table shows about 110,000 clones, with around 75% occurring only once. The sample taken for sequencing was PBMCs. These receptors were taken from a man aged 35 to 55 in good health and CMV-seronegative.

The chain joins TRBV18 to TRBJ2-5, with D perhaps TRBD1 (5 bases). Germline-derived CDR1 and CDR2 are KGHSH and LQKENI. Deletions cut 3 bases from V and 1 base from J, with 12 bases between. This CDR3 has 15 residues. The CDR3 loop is CASSPAWQGQETQYF. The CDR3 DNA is TGTGCCAGCTCACCGGCCTGGCAGGGCCAAGAGACCCAGTACTTC.

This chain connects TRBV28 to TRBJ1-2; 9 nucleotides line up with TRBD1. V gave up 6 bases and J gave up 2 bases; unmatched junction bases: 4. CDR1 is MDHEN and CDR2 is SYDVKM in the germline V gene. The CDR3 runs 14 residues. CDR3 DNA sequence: TGTGCCAGCAGGGTCGGACAGGGGAACTATGGCTACACCTTC. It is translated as CASRVGQGNYGYTF.

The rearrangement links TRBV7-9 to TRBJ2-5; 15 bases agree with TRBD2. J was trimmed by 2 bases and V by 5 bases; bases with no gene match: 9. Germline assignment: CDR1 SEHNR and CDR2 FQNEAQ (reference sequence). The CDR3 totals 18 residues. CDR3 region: CASSNPGLAGGSQETQYF. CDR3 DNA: TGTGCCAGCAGCAACCCGGGACTAGCGGGGGGCTCACAAGAGACCCAGTACTTC.

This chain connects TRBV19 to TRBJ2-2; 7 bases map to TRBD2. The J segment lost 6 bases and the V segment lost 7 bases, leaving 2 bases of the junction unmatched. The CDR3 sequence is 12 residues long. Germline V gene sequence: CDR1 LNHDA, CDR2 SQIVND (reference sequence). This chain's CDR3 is CASIGLAGELFF. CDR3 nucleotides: TGTGCCAGTATCGGACTAGCCGGGGAGCTGTTTTTT.

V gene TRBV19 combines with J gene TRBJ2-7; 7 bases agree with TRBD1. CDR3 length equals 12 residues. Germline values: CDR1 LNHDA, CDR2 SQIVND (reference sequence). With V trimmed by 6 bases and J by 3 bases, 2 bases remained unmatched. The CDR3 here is CASSDRVYEQYF. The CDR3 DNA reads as TGTGCCAGTAGCGACAGGGTCTACGAGCAGTACTTC.

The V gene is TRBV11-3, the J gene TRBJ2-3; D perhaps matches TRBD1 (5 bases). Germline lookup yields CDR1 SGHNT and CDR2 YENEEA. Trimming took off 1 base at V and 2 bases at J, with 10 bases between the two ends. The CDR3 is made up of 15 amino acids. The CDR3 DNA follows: TGTGCCAGCAGCTTAGGACAGAAAGTCACAGATACGCAGTATTTT. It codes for CASSLGQKVTDTQYF. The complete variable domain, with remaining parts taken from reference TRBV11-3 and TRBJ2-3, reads EAGVVQSPRYKIIEKKQPVAFWCNPISGHNTLYWYLQNLGQGPELLIRYENEEAVDDSQLPKDRFSAERLKGVDSTLKIQPAELGDSAVYLCASSLGQKVTDTQYFGPGTRLTVL.

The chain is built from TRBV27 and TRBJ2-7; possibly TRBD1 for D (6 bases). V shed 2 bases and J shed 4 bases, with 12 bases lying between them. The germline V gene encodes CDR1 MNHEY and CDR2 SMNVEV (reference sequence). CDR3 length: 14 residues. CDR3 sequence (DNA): TGTGCCAGCAGTTTAAGGGGGTCTCCTTACGAGCAGTACTTC. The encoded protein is CASSLRGSPYEQYF.

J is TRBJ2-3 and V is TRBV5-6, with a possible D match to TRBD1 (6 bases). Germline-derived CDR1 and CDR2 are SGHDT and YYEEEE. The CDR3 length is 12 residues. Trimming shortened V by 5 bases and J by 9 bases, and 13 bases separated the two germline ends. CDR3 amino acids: CASRRTASTQYF. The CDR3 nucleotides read TGTGCCAGCAGACGGACAGCCAGCACGCAGTATTTT.

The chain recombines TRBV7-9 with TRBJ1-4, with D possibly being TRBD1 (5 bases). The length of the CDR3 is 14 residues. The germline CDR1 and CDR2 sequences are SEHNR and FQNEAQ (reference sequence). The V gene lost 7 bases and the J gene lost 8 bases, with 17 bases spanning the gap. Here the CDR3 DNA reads TGTGCCAGCACAGGGCAGTCGGCGATCGAAAAACTGTTTTTT. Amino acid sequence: CASTGQSAIEKLFF.

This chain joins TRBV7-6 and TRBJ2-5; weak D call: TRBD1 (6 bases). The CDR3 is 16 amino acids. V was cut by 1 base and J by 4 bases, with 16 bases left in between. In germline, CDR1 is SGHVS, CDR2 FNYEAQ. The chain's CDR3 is CASSLEGRGGRETQYF. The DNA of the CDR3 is TGTGCCAGCAGCTTAGAGGGGCGTGGGGGCAGAGAGACCCAGTACTTC.

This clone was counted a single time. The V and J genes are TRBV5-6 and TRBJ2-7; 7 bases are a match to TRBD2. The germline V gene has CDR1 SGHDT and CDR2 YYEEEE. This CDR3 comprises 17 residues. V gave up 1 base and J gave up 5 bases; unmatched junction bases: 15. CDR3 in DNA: TGTGCCAGCAGCTTGCGGGGGGTCTTGGGGTGGGAAAACGAGCAGTACTTC. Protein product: CASSLRGVLGWENEQYF. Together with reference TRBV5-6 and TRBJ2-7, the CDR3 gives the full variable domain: DAGVTQSPTHLIKTRGQQVTLRCSPKSGHDTVSWYQQALGQGPQFIFQYYEEEERQRGNFPDRFSGHQFPNYSSELNVNALLLGDSALYLCASSLRGVLGWENEQYFGPGTRLTVT.

This chain's CDR3 is CASSGGGGADTQYF. The CDR3 nucleotides are TGCGCCAGCAGCGGAGGCGGCGGCGCGGATACGCAGTATTTT. The chain joins TRBV5-1 to TRBJ2-3, with D possibly TRBD2 on 5 matching bases. V gave up 4 bases and J gave up 6 bases, with 15 bases separating them. The CDR3 length is 14 residues. Germline values: CDR1 SGHRS, CDR2 YFSETQ. Full variable domain (outside the CDR3, taken from reference TRBV5-1 and TRBJ2-3): KAGVTQTPRYLIKTRGQQVTLSCSPISGHRSVSWYQQTPGQGLQFLFEYFSETQRNKGNFPGRFSGRQFSNSRSEMNVSTLELGDSALYLCASSGGGGADTQYFGPGTRLTVL.

The CDR3 DNA reads TGTGCCAGCAGTTGGAGAGCGGGGACCTTCAATGAGCAGTTCTTC. This codes for CASSWRAGTFNEQFF. This sequence joins TRBV7-8 and TRBJ2-1; 7 bases are a match to TRBD2. This CDR3 is 15 amino acids long. The germline V gene has CDR1 SGHVS and CDR2 FQNEAQ. The ends lost 6 bases at V and 6 bases at J; junction bases unmatched: 11.

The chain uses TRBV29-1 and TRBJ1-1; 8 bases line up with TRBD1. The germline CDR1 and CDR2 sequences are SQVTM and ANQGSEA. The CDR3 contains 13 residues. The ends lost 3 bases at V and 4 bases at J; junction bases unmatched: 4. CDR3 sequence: CSVEADRVTEAFF. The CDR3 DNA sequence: TGCAGCGTTGAGGCGGACAGGGTCACTGAAGCTTTCTTT.

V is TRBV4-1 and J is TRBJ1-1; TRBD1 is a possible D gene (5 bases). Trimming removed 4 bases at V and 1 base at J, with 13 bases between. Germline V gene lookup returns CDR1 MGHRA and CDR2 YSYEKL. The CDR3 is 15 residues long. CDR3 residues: CASSPTTAGNTEAFF. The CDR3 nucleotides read TGCGCCAGCAGCCCAACGACAGCGGGGAACACTGAAGCTTTCTTT.

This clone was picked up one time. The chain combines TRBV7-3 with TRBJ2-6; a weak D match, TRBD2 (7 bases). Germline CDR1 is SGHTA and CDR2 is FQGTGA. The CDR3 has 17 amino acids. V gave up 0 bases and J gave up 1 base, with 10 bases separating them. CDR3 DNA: TGTGCCAGCAGCTTAACGGGAGGGGGATCTGGGGCCAACGTCCTGACTTTC. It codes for CASSLTGGGSGANVLTF.

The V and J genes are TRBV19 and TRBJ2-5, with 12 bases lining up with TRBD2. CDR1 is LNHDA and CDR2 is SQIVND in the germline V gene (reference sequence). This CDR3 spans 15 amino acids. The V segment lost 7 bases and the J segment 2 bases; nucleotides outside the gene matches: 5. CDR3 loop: CASTTGTSGQETQYF. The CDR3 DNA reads TGTGCCAGTACCACCGGGACTAGCGGGCAAGAGACCCAGTACTTC.

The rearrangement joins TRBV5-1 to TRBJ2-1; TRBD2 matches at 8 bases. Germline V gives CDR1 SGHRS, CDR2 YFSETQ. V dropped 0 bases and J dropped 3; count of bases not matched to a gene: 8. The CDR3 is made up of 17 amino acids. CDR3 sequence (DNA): TGCGCCAGCAGCTTGGTGGTTAGCGGGATGATCTACAATGAGCAGTTCTTC. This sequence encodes CASSLVVSGMIYNEQFF.

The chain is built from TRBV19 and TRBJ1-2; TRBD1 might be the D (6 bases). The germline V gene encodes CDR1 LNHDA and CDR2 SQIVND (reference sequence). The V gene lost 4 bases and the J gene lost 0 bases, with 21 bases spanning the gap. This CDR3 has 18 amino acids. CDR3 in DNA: TGTGCCAGTAGTAAACACCCGACAGGCAGCATATCTAACTATGGCTACACCTTC. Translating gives CASSKHPTGSISNYGYTF. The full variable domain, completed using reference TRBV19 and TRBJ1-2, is DGGITQSPKYLFRKEGQNVTLSCEQNLNHDAMYWYRQDPGQGLRLIYYSQIVNDFQKGDIAEGYSVSREKKESFPLTVTSAQKNPTAFYLCASSKHPTGSISNYGYTFGSGTRLTVV.

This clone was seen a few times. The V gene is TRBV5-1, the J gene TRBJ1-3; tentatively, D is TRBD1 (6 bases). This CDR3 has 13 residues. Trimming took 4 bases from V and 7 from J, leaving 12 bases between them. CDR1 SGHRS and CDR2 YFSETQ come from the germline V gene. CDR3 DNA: TGCGCCAGCAGCCTGACAGGAGAGAACACCATATATTTT. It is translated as CASSLTGENTIYF.

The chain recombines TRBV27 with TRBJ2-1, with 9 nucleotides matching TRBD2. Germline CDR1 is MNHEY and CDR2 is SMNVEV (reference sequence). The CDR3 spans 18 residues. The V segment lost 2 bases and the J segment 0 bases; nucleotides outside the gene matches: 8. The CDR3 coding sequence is TGTGCCAGCAGTTTACTAGCGGGGTTTCTTAGCTCCTACAATGAGCAGTTCTTC. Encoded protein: CASSLLAGFLSSYNEQFF.

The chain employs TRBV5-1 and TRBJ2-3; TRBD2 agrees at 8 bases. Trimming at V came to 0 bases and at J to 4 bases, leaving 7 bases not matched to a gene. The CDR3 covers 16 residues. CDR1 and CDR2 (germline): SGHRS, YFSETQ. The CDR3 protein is CASSLAPGGPSDTQYF. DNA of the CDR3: TGCGCCAGCAGCTTGGCCCCGGGAGGGCCCTCAGATACGCAGTATTTT.